The clone carrying this TCR beta chain was counted at least ten times. Its antigen is not known. TCR beta CDR3 regions were amplified from RNA. With the HTBI primer set, the TCR CDR3 went through a first round of RT-PCR. TCRdb reprocessed the multiplex PCR reads via MiXCR and lists one record per CDR3 protein. Among approximately 490,000 distinct CDR3 sequences listed, less than 25% were seen once. The CDR3 is made up of 14 amino acids. With V trimmed by 6 bases and J by 9 bases, 6 bases remained unmatched. Looked up from germline, CDR1 is SGHRS and CDR2 is YFSETQ. The record originates from a study of T cells in Graves' hyperthyroidism and ophthalmopathy. About the study: Pretreatment peripheral blood was obtained at initial diagnosis. Overall study results and limits: In simple terms, a model built on 13 V-J features told ophthalmopathy apart from stable hyperthyroidism.

Ophthalmopathy cases scored 3 or more on the Clinical Activity Score and 4 or more on NOSPECS grade, with duration below 3 months. The V and J genes are TRBV5-1 and TRBJ1-6; 10 bases fit TRBD1. The sequenced material came from blood. The source of this sequence is a woman aged 70 to 79 with Graves' ophthalmopathy. The CDR3 bases are TGCGCCAGCACAGGACAGGGGGTTGGTTCACCCCTCCACTTT. It specifies CASTGQGVGSPLHF.